The 13 T cell receptor beta chains below all came from one sample that was sequenced in a study of CD8+CD57+ T cells in acquired aplastic anemia. The study profiled TCR beta VDJ and CDR3 using genomic DNA as template. MiXCR, run by TCRdb on the reads, gives a single entry per CDR3 protein. The top ten clones hold 25% to 35% of a sample with 100,000 to 130,000 distinct CDR3 sequences, 51% of them seen once. The specimen sequenced was sorted CD4+, CD8+, or CD8+CD57+ T cells (not recorded which) from PBMCs. The receptors were gathered from a human donor in good health, serving as a control.

This clonotype was counted at least ten times. J is TRBJ1-5 and V is TRBV7-6; weak D call: TRBD1 (5 bases). Germline loops: CDR1 SGHVS, CDR2 FNYEAQ. Trimming removed 5 bases from V and 1 base from J, with 15 bases in between. The CDR3 extends over 16 amino acids. The CDR3 DNA is TGTGCCAGCAGCGCCGAGCAGGGACCGAGCAATCAGCCCCAGCATTTT. The encoded protein is CASSAEQGPSNQPQHF.

The rearrangement uses TRBV20-1 and TRBJ1-1; D not certain. Germline V gene sequence: CDR1 DFQATT, CDR2 SNEGSKA (reference sequence). The V end was cut by 2 bases, the J end by 7 bases, with 20 bases between. The CDR3 contains 15 residues. CDR3: CSARSIPTGPGEAFF. The CDR3 bases are TGCAGTGCTAGATCGATCCCTACGGGCCCCGGTGAAGCTTTCTTT.

This chain joins TRBV27 and TRBJ1-1; D remains unclear. Trimming stripped 5 bases from V and 0 bases from J, with 13 bases between. Germline-derived CDR1 and CDR2 are MNHEY and SMNVEV (reference sequence). There are 15 residues in the CDR3. The DNA of the CDR3 is TGTGCCAGCAGTCCTGGTTTCAGCTTGAACACTGAAGCTTTCTTT. Its protein product is CASSPGFSLNTEAFF.

This clonotype was observed at least ten times. J is TRBJ1-4 and V is TRBV6-1; 8 positions match TRBD1. Germline trimming cut 6 bases from V and 8 bases from J; bases unmatched to any gene: 8. The CDR3 is made up of 14 amino acids. Germline V CDR1 and CDR2: MNHNS, SASEGT. DNA for the CDR3: TGTGCCAGCAGGGGACAGGAGGGTCAGGAAAAACTGTTTTTT. Its protein product is CASRGQEGQEKLFF.

This chain connects TRBV5-1 to TRBJ1-4, with 10 positions matching TRBD1. The junction had 8 bases not matched to a gene; V was cut back by 6 bases and J by 6 bases. Germline V gene lookup returns CDR1 SGHRS and CDR2 YFSETQ. The CDR3 has 15 amino acids. CDR3 sequence: CASTQTGTGDEKLFF. CDR3 bases: TGCGCCAGCACTCAAACCGGGACAGGGGATGAAAAACTGTTTTTT. The full variable domain, with the rest looked up from reference TRBV5-1 and TRBJ1-4, is KAGVTQTPRYLIKTRGQQVTLSCSPISGHRSVSWYQQTPGQGLQFLFEYFSETQRNKGNFPGRFSGRQFSNSRSEMNVSTLELGDSALYLCASTQTGTGDEKLFFGSGTQLSVL.

This rearrangement joins TRBV6-4 to TRBJ2-5; TRBD1 aligns across 9 bases. V gave up 6 bases and J gave up 4 bases; unmatched junction bases: 9. In germline, CDR1 is MRHNA, CDR2 SNTAGT. CDR3 size: 15 residues. The CDR3 loop is CASSPGQGERETQYF. The CDR3 DNA reads as TGTGCCAGCAGCCCGGGACAGGGAGAACGAGAGACCCAGTACTTC.

This clonotype was observed a single time. Just one base apart from a much larger clone, this may be a read error. The chain recombines TRBV10-3 with TRBJ2-4; no definite D call. Trimming left V 10 bases short and J 15 bases short, with 19 bases between. Germline CDR1 ENHRY, CDR2 SYGVKD. This CDR3 contains 11 residues. Here the CDR3 reads CASSNSVGRYF. CDR3 bases: TGTGCCAGCAGCAACTCGGTGGGTCGGTACTTC.

The chain uses TRBV10-1 and TRBJ2-3; 10 bases map to TRBD2. The CDR3 spans 18 residues. Trimming cost V 3 bases and J 5 bases; bases outside gene matches: 14. The germline V gene has CDR1 WNHNN and CDR2 SYGVQD (reference sequence). CDR3 coding DNA: TGCGCCAGCAGTGAAGGGGGACAGGCTAGCGGGGGTCGAGATACGCAGTATTTT. This encodes CASSEGGQASGGRDTQYF.

As for this clonotype: Germline is not matched at one junction end, which may reflect a read error. This chain uses TRBV5-4 with TRBJ1-1, with TRBD1 as a possible D gene (5 bases). CDR1 SGHNT and CDR2 YYREEE come from the germline V gene (reference sequence). This CDR3 region has 13 residues. The CDR3: CASSSPWGTEASF. The CDR3 bases are TGTGCCAGCAGCTCCCCCTGGGGGACTGAAGCTTCCTTT.

V gene TRBV9 combines with J gene TRBJ1-2; D is uncertain. Per the germline V gene, CDR1 is SGDLS and CDR2 is YYNGEE. V was trimmed by 3 bases and J by 4 bases, leaving 7 bases between them. The CDR3 extends over 12 amino acids. The CDR3 sequence is CASSGSGYGYTF. DNA of the CDR3: TGTGCCAGCAGCGGAAGCGGCTATGGCTACACCTTC.

This clonotype was found many times. The V gene is TRBV7-8, the J gene TRBJ2-2; 7 bases match TRBD2. Germline V lookup: CDR1 SGHVS, CDR2 FQNEAQ. This CDR3 is 15 amino acids long. With V trimmed by 1 base and J by 4 bases, 3 bases remained unmatched. The CDR3 sequence is CASSLGVAGTGELFF. The DNA for the CDR3 is TGTGCCAGCAGCTTAGGGGTAGCGGGCACCGGGGAGCTGTTTTTT.

The gene calls are TRBV4-2 and TRBJ2-2; D is unclear. The V end was cut by 4 bases, the J end by 10 bases, with 10 bases between. CDR1 is LGHNA and CDR2 is YNFKEQ in the germline V gene. The CDR3 runs to 12 residues. This CDR3 is CASSPMPEELFF. The CDR3 DNA sequence: TGTGCCAGCAGCCCGATGCCCGAGGAGCTGTTTTTT.

The chain carries TRBV11-3 and TRBJ2-7, with 7 bases lining up with TRBD1. Germline V gene data show CDR1 as SGHNT and CDR2 as YENEEA. Trimming cost V 2 bases and J 3 bases; bases outside gene matches: 7. The CDR3 extends over 15 amino acids. The CDR3 sequence is CASSLYRGSYYEQYF. In DNA form, the CDR3 reads TGTGCCAGCAGCTTATACAGGGGAAGTTACTACGAGCAGTACTTC.